This T cell receptor (beta chain) appears in the sequencing data of a study of blood T cell repertoires in COVID-19. Study background: Italy, Spain and the United States were the sources of the convalescent and acute COVID-19 samples. Sources were T cells, B-cell-depleted T cells, or PBMCs; the material itself was cDNA or gDNA.

The CDR3 is 15 amino acids. From germline, CDR1 is MNHEY and CDR2 SVGAGI. The V end lost 6 bases, the J end lost 3 bases, and 18 bases lay between the germline ends. Original handling: Reference gene primers were amplified, and this amplification served to estimate nucleated cell counts. This table comes from immunoSEQ multiplex PCR, and its TCRdb copy is limited to in-frame clones, with some not included. That table supplies the V and J calls and clone size; D and trimming were determined from the DNA. The data contain 180,000 or so clones, about 87% of them singletons. The sequencing input was peripheral blood. The sequence was obtained from a man aged 18-30 years with active or convalescent COVID-19. This chain connects TRBV6-5 to TRBJ2-7; a weak D match, TRBD2 (5 bases). This CDR3 is CASSEGVGNFYEQYV. DNA for the CDR3: TGTGCCAGCAGCGAGGGAGTGGGGAACTTCTACGAGCAGTACGTC.